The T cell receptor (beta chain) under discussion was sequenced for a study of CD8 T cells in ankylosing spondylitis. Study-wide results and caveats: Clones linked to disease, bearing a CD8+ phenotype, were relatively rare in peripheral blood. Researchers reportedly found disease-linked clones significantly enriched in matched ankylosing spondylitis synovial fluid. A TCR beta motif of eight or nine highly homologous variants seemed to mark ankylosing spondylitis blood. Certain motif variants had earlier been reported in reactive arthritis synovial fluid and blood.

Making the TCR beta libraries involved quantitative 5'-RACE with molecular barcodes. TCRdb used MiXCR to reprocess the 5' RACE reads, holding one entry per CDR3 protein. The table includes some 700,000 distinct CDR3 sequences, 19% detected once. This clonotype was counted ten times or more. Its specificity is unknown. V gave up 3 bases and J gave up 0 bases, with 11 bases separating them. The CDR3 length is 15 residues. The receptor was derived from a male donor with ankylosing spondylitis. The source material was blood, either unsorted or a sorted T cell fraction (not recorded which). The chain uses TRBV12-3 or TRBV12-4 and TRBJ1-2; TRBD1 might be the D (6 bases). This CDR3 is CASSFTGSANYGYTF. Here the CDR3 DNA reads TGTGCCAGCAGTTTTACAGGGTCCGCTAACTATGGCTACACCTTC.